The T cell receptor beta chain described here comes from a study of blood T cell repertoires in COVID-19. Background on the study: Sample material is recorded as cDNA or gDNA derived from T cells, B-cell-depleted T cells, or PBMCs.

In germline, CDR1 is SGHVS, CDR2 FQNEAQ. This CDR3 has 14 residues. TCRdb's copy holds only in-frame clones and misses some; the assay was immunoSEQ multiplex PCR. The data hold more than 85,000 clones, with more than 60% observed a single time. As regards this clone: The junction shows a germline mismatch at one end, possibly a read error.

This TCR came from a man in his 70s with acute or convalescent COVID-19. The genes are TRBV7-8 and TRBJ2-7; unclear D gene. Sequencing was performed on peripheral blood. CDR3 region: CARSLYSLSYEQYF. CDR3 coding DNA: TGTGCCAGGAGCTTATACTCCCTTAGCTACGAGCAGTACTTC.